This T cell receptor (beta chain) comes out of a study of T cells in Graves' hyperthyroidism and ophthalmopathy. About the study: Peripheral blood was taken when the disease was first diagnosed, before any treatment began.

This clonotype was counted many times. Patients with uncontrolled infections, other autoimmune diseases, pregnancy or lactation were excluded. PBMCs were collected from an approximately 9 ml volume of fresh peripheral blood. Amplified TCR beta CDR3 regions derived from RNA transcripts. Using the HTBI primer set, a first-round RT-PCR was run on the TCR CDR3. From the multiplex PCR reads, TCRdb called clonotypes with MiXCR, one entry per CDR3 protein. The sample lists roughly 550,000 distinct CDR3 sequences; about 16% were seen once. Sequencing was performed on blood. The receptor was derived from a woman younger than 45 with Graves' ophthalmopathy.

The CDR3 DNA sequence: TGTGCCAGCAGCCGAACCCTTAGTCTGGGCGAGCAGTACTTC. Amino acid sequence: CASSRTLSLGEQYF. This chain links TRBV6-2 or TRBV6-3 with TRBJ2-7; D is uncertain. The CDR3 extends over 14 amino acids. V gave up 6 bases and J gave up 6 bases, with 18 bases separating them. Germline V gene sequence: CDR1 MNHEY, CDR2 SVGEGT.